This TCR beta chain was identified in a study of blood T cells in healthy people across ages. Through a sample-barcoded 5' primer and a J-beta primer mix, a second PCR was run for 7 to 11 cycles. TCRdb recomputed calls from the 5' RACE reads with MiXCR, one row per CDR3 protein. This table has roughly 1.5 million distinct CDR3 sequences, approximately 43% appearing once. The CDR3 sequence is 16 residues long. V dropped 4 bases and J dropped 2 bases, with 16 bases sitting between them. Germline loops: CDR1 MNHEY, CDR2 SMNVEV (reference sequence). This clonotype showed up just a few times. The specimen was blood. The chain links TRBV27 to TRBJ2-3; D is uncertain. The sequence was obtained from a woman aged 18-30 years in good health. CDR3 loop: CASSSPGLHYTDTQYF. The CDR3 coding sequence is TGTGCCAGCAGTTCCCCCGGGCTCCATTACACAGATACGCAGTATTTT.